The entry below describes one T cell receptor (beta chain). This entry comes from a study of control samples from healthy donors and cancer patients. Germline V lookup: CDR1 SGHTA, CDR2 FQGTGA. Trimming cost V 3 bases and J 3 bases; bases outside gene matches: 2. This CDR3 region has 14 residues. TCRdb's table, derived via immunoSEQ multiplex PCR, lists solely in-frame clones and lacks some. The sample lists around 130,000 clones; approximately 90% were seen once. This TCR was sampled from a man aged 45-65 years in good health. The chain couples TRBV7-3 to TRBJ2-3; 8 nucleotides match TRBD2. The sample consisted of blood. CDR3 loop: CASSFGTSTDTQYF. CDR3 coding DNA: TGTGCCAGCAGCTTTGGGACTAGTACAGATACGCAGTATTTT.